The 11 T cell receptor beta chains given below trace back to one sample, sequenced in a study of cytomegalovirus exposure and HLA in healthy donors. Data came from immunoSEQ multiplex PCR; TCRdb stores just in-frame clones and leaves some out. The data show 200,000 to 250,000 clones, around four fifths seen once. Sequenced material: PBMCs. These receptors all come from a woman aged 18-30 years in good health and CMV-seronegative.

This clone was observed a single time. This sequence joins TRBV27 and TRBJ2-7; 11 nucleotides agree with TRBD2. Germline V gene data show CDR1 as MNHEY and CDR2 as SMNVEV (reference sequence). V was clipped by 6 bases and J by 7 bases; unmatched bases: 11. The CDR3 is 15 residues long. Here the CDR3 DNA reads TGTGCCAGCAGCATTAGCGGGAGGGGAGCCTGGGAGCAGTACTTC. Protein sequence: CASSISGRGAWEQYF.

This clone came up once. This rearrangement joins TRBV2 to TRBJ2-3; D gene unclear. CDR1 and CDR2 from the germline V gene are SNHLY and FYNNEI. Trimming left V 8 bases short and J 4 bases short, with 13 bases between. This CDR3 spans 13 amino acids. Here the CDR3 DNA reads TGTGCCAGCCTGTGGGCAGAGCCAGATACGCAGTATTTT. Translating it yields CASLWAEPDTQYF.

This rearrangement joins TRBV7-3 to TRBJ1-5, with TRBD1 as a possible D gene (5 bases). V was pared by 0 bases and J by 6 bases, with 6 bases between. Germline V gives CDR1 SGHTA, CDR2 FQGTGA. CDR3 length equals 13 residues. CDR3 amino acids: CASSLTQGQPQHF. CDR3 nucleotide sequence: TGTGCCAGCAGCTTAACGCAGGGTCAGCCCCAGCATTTT.

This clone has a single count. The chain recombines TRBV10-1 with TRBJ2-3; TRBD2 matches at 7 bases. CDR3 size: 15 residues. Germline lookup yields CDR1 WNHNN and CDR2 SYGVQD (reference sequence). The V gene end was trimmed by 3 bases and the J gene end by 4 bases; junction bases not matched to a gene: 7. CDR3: CASSESQRGSDTQYF. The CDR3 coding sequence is TGCGCCAGCAGTGAAAGCCAGCGGGGTTCAGATACGCAGTATTTT.

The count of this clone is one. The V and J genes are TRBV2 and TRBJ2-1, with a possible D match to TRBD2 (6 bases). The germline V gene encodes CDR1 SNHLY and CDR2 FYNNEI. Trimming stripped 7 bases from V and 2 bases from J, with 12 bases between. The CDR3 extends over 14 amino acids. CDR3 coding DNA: TGTGCCAGCAAAACGGGAGTAACCTACAATGAGCAGTTCTTC. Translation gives CASKTGVTYNEQFF.

The CDR3: CASSRVASGTFNGNEQFF. CDR3 bases: TGTGCCAGCAGCAGAGTCGCTAGCGGGACGTTCAATGGCAATGAGCAGTTCTTC. The chain employs TRBV5-8 and TRBJ2-1, with 9 positions matching TRBD2. The germline gives CDR1 SGHTS, CDR2 YDEGEE. V lost 4 bases to trimming and J lost 6 bases; unmatched junction nucleotides: 17. This CDR3 spans 18 amino acids.

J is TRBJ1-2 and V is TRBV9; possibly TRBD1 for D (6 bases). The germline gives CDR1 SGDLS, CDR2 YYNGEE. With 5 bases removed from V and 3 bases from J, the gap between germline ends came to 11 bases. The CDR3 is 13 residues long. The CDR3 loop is CASSTGYDYGYTF. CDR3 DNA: TGTGCCAGCAGTACAGGGTACGACTATGGCTACACCTTC.

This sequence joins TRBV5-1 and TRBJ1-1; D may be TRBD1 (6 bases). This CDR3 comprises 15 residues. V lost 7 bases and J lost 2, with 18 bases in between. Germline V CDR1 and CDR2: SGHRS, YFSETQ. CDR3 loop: CASGGGRQANTEAFF. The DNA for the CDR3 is TGCGCCAGCGGGGGCGGAAGGCAGGCCAACACTGAAGCTTTCTTT.

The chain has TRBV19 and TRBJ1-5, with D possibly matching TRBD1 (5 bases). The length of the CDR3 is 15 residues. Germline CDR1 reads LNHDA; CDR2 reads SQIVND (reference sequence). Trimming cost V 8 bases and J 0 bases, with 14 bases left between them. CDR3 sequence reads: CASEPGTHSNQPQHF. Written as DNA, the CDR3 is TGTGCCAGTGAACCCGGGACGCATAGCAATCAGCCCCAGCATTTT.

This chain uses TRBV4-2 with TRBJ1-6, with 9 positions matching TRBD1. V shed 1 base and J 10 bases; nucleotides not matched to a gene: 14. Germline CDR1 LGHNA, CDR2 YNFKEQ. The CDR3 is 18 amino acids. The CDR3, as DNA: TGTGCCAGCAGCCAAGGGCGCTTTTCCGGGACAGGGAGCTCACCCCTCCACTTT. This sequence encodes CASSQGRFSGTGSSPLHF.

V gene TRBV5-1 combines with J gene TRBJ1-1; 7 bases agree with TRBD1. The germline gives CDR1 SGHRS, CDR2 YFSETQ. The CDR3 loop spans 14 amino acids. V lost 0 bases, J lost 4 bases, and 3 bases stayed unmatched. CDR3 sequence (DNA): TGCGCCAGCAGCTTGGGACAGGGCCCCACTGAAGCTTTCTTT. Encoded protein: CASSLGQGPTEAFF.